The table lists the clone carrying this T cell receptor beta chain with a count of one. Its specificity is not known. CDR1 is MNHEY, CDR2 SVGAGI, per germline. V dropped 6 bases and J dropped 0 bases, with 12 bases sitting between them. The CDR3 length is 15 residues. The data were obtained in a study of monozygotic twins with cystic fibrosis. Study results and limitations: J usage was most co-twin-similar in 8 of 16 pairs, V in 13. Median Simpson clonality of 0.0095 suggested naive T cells predominated. No link emerged between shared CDR3 counts and age, concordance or severity.

TCRdb's copy holds only in-frame clones and misses some; the assay was immunoSEQ multiplex PCR. The sample yields more than 30,000 clones, roughly 96% seen once. V and J are TRBV6-5 and TRBJ1-5; D perhaps matches TRBD1 (6 bases). The clonotype comes from a girl aged 2-15 years with cystic fibrosis. Input material: blood. The CDR3 DNA sequence: TGTGCCAGCAGCCTGACAGGAACTAGCAATCAGCCCCAGCATTTT. It is translated as CASSLTGTSNQPQHF.